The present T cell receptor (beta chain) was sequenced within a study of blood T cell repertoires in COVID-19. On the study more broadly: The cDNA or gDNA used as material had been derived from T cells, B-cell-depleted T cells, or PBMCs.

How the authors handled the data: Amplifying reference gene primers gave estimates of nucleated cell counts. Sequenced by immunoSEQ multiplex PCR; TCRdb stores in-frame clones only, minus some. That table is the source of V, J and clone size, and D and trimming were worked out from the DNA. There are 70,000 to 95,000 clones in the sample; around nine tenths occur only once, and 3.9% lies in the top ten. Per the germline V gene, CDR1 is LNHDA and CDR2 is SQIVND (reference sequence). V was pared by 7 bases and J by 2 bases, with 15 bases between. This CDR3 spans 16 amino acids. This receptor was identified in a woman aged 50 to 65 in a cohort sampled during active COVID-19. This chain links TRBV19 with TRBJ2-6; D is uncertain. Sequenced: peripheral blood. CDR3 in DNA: TGTGCCAGTACCCGATCAGTTGCAACTGGGGCCAACGTCCTGACTTTC. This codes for CASTRSVATGANVLTF.